What follows are 18 T cell receptor beta chains derived from one specimen sequenced in a study of T-cell memory formation after mild COVID-19. TCRdb reanalysed the 5' RACE reads using MiXCR and keeps one entry per CDR3 protein. The table shows about 450,000 distinct CDR3 sequences, with less than 25% occurring only once. Material: PBMCs or a T cell subset sorted from them (not recorded which). The receptors here all came from an adult woman who had mild COVID-19 (a few samples of this study predate the infection). Cell type and time point are not known.

This clonotype has only a few counts. The chain couples TRBV4-3 to TRBJ2-1; D tentatively reads TRBD1 or TRBD2 (5 bases each). There are 13 residues in the CDR3. CDR1 is LGHNA and CDR2 is YSLEER in the germline V gene. Trimming shortened V by 1 base and J by 9 bases, and 10 bases separated the two germline ends. The CDR3 loop is CASSQGDLFEQFF. CDR3 coding DNA: TGCGCCAGCAGCCAAGGGGACCTATTTGAGCAGTTCTTC.

This clonotype was observed a single time. The CDR3: CSAPSGTLRFF. The CDR3 DNA reads as TGCAGTGCCCCCAGCGGGACGCTCCGGTTCTTC. V and J are TRBV20-1 and TRBJ2-1, with TRBD2 matching 7 bases. The CDR3 consists of 11 residues. Germline V gene lookup returns CDR1 DFQATT and CDR2 SNEGSKA (reference sequence). The V gene end was trimmed by 6 bases and the J gene end by 15 bases; junction bases not matched to a gene: 11.

The rearrangement links TRBV10-3 to TRBJ1-1; D is unresolved. This CDR3 contains 13 residues. The germline gives CDR1 ENHRY, CDR2 SYGVKD. Trimming shortened V by 10 bases and J by 0 bases, and 12 bases separated the two germline ends. In DNA, the CDR3 is TGTGCCACGACGGGCGGGATGAACACTGAAGCTTTCTTT. Its translation: CATTGGMNTEAFF.

The chain couples TRBV12-3 or TRBV12-4 to TRBJ2-3; no firm D call. This CDR3 has 11 amino acids. The V and J ends lost 11 bases and 10 bases respectively, with 16 bases between them. The CDR3 loop is CASAAILAQYF. In DNA form, the CDR3 reads TGTGCCTCTGCCGCGATCCTGGCGCAGTATTTT.

The sample holds a few counts of this clonotype. The V gene is TRBV5-6, the J gene TRBJ2-3; 10 positions match TRBD2. Germline V CDR1 and CDR2: SGHDT, YYEEEE. The ends lost 4 bases at V and 6 bases at J; junction bases unmatched: 5. CDR3 size: 14 residues. Written as DNA, the CDR3 is TGTGCCAGCAGCCCCATAGCGGGGGGTGATACGCAGTATTTT. Translating it yields CASSPIAGGDTQYF.

The rearrangement joins TRBV25-1 to TRBJ1-1, with 8 positions matching TRBD1. Germline V gene lookup returns CDR1 MGHDK and CDR2 SYGVNS. CDR3 length equals 16 residues. The trim removed 1 base at V and 1 base at J, leaving 5 bases unmatched. This chain's CDR3 is CASSEWGTGENTEAFF. The CDR3 nucleotides read TGTGCCAGCAGTGAATGGGGGACAGGAGAGAACACTGAAGCTTTCTTT. The variable domain in full, completed from reference TRBV25-1 and TRBJ1-1, reads EADIYQTPRYLVIGTGKKITLECSQTMGHDKMYWYQQDPGMELHLIHYSYGVNSTEKGDLSSESTVSRIRTEHFPLTLESARPSHTSQYLCASSEWGTGENTEAFFGQGTRLTVV.

This clonotype was observed many times. The gene calls are TRBV6-6 and TRBJ2-7; D may match TRBD1 or TRBD2 (5 bases each). Germline V gene lookup returns CDR1 MNHNY and CDR2 SVGAGI (reference sequence). The CDR3 length is 14 residues. V lost 4 bases, J lost 0 bases, and 10 bases lay in between. For the CDR3, the DNA is TGTGCCAGCAGTTTTGGGACCTACTCCTACGAGCAGTACTTC. This gives the protein CASSFGTYSYEQYF.

The gene calls are TRBV12-3 or TRBV12-4 and TRBJ1-2; D remains ambiguous. There are 13 residues in the CDR3. Between the trimmed V and J ends, which lost 5 bases and 7 bases, there was a span of 14 bases. CDR3 DNA: TGTGCCAGCAGTACCCGGGATGGACGTGGCTACACCTTC. It specifies CASSTRDGRGYTF.

This clonotype was observed a few times. The chain uses TRBV20-1 and TRBJ2-3; TRBD2 might be the D (6 bases). CDR3 size: 13 residues. CDR1 DFQATT and CDR2 SNEGSKA come from the germline V gene (reference sequence). Trimming shortened V by 7 bases and J by 2 bases, and 13 bases separated the two germline ends. The CDR3 DNA sequence: TGCAGTGGCGTATCGGGGGTCACAGATACGCAGTATTTT. Translated: CSGVSGVTDTQYF.

The rearrangement joins TRBV4-2 to TRBJ2-7; the D gene is possibly TRBD1 (6 bases). The V gene lost 5 bases and the J gene lost 1 base, with 15 bases spanning the gap. The V gene's germline CDR1 is LGHNA and CDR2 YNFKEQ. The CDR3 covers 15 residues. CDR3 residues: CASSATGKGSYEQYF. The CDR3 DNA is TGTGCCAGCAGCGCAACAGGGAAAGGGTCCTACGAGCAGTACTTC.

The chain joins TRBV12-3 or TRBV12-4 to TRBJ2-3; D ambiguous. With 5 bases removed from V and 3 bases from J, the gap between germline ends came to 9 bases. The length of the CDR3 is 13 residues. DNA of the CDR3: TGTGCCAGCAGTCCACGCCGAACAGATACGCAGTATTTT. It yields the protein CASSPRRTDTQYF.

This clonotype has just a few counts. This chain links TRBV29-1 with TRBJ2-3; D is perhaps TRBD2 (5 bases). The CDR3 is made up of 13 amino acids. Deletions cut 6 bases from V and 3 bases from J, with 13 bases between. Germline-derived CDR1 and CDR2 are SQVTM and ANQGSEA. CDR3 loop: CSVAISETDTQYF. CDR3 bases: TGCAGCGTGGCCATTAGCGAAACAGATACGCAGTATTTT.

This clonotype was counted a few times. This chain's CDR3 is CASSSRGDSILYGYTF. The CDR3 DNA reads as TGTGCCAGCAGTTCCCGAGGGGACAGTATCCTCTATGGCTACACCTTC. The V gene is TRBV6-2 or TRBV6-3, the J gene TRBJ1-2; TRBD1 agrees at 7 bases. Trimming removed 4 bases from V and 4 bases from J; junction bases left unmatched: 12. CDR1 and CDR2 (germline): MNHEY, SVGEGT. The CDR3 consists of 16 residues.

There are a few counts of this clonotype. The chain is built from TRBV5-1 and TRBJ2-5; D ambiguous. V dropped 4 bases and J dropped 5 bases, with 12 bases sitting between them. This CDR3 is built from 13 residues. Per the germline V gene, CDR1 is SGHRS and CDR2 is YFSETQ. The CDR3 DNA reads TGCGCCAGCAGCCCCTTGATAGGGGAGACCCAGTACTTC. It specifies CASSPLIGETQYF.

This clonotype was picked up a small number of times. CDR3 residues: CSARVNGRESNQPQHF. In DNA, the CDR3 is TGCAGTGCTAGAGTAAATGGGAGGGAGAGCAATCAGCCCCAGCATTTT. The chain joins TRBV20-1 to TRBJ1-5; no firm D call. This CDR3 is built from 16 residues. Trimming removed 1 base at V and 1 base at J, with 14 bases between. The germline V gene has CDR1 DFQATT and CDR2 SNEGSKA (reference sequence).

This clonotype was counted between two and nine times. This sequence joins TRBV3-1 and TRBJ2-7; D remains unclear. Trimming left V 0 bases short and J 2 bases short, with 11 bases between. Germline CDR1 and CDR2: LGHDT and YNNKEL (reference sequence). The CDR3 is 15 residues long. CDR3 amino acids: CASSQDFGPAYEQYF. CDR3 sequence (DNA): TGTGCCAGCAGCCAAGATTTTGGACCCGCCTACGAGCAGTACTTC.

This clonotype was seen a few times. The V and J genes are TRBV7-3 and TRBJ1-5; perhaps TRBD1 as D (6 bases). The length of the CDR3 is 15 residues. Trimming removed 5 bases at V and 5 bases at J, with 16 bases between. Per germline, CDR1 SGHTA and CDR2 FQGTGA. CDR3 loop: CASSPVKGGYQPQHF. For the CDR3, the DNA is TGTGCCAGCAGCCCAGTAAAGGGGGGTTATCAGCCCCAGCATTTT.

Only a few counts were recorded for this clonotype. The chain couples TRBV4-1 to TRBJ2-3, with 10 bases identical to TRBD2. The CDR3 consists of 16 residues. V trimming: 2 bases; J trimming: 3 bases; junction bases outside the gene matches: 5. The germline V gene encodes CDR1 MGHRA and CDR2 YSYEKL. The CDR3 nucleotides read TGCGCCAGCAGCCAATTAAGGACTAGCGGAACAGATACGCAGTATTTT. This gives the protein CASSQLRTSGTDTQYF.